This T cell receptor beta chain was obtained from a study of cytomegalovirus exposure and HLA in healthy donors. Broader study findings: With later analysis, a missense DCLRE1C variant became linked to TCR beta V- and J-gene trimming. Later analysis suggested most CMV-associated TCR beta chains were HLA-restricted. Another analysis was done later, and it associated around 16,000 TCR beta sequences with HLA alleles at 0.05 false discovery rate. Reports described diagnosis of cytomegalovirus status by the classifier as highly specific and sensitive.

For this clone: Antigen unknown.

Trimming left V 6 bases short and J 4 bases short, with 12 bases between. The CDR3 runs to 13 residues. CDR1 and CDR2 from the germline V gene are WNHNN and SYGVQD (reference sequence). The study ran its PCR with 60 Vbeta and 13 Jbeta primers. Using immunoSEQ multiplex PCR, the repertoire was profiled, and TCRdb retains in-frame clones only, with some absent. The repertoire holds around 200,000 clones, over 70% seen once, with less than 3% in the top ten. This rearrangement joins TRBV10-1 to TRBJ1-1; D possibly corresponds to TRBD1 (5 bases). The specimen was PBMCs. The origin of this receptor is a woman aged 55-69 years in good health and CMV-seropositive. This CDR3 is CASSPTARTEAFF. The CDR3 bases are TGCGCCAGCAGCCCGACAGCACGCACTGAAGCTTTCTTT.